These 29 T cell receptor beta chains share one sample of origin, sequenced in a study of blood T cell repertoires in COVID-19. Here immunoSEQ multiplex PCR was the method, and the copy in TCRdb shows in-frame clones only, minus some. Of more than 45,000 clones listed, 82% were seen once; the top ten hold around a fifth. The sequenced material came from peripheral blood. The receptors were sampled from a woman aged 60-70 years with acute or convalescent COVID-19.

The chain employs TRBV29-1 and TRBJ1-2; D ambiguous. Germline CDR1 reads SQVTM; CDR2 reads ANQGSEA. The ends were cut back, 7 bases at V and 8 bases at J, with 14 bases in the middle. The CDR3 loop spans 11 amino acids. This chain's CDR3 is CSGADEGGYTF. The CDR3 DNA follows: TGCAGCGGCGCCGATGAGGGAGGCTACACCTTC.

This clone occurred once. This chain links TRBV9 with TRBJ2-2, with D possibly TRBD1 on 6 matching bases. V dropped 4 bases and J dropped 2 bases, with 15 bases sitting between them. The CDR3 length is 16 residues. From germline, CDR1 is SGDLS and CDR2 YYNGEE. In nucleotides, the CDR3 is TGTGCCAGCAGCAAGACCGGGACACATAACACCGGGGAGCTGTTTTTT. It specifies CASSKTGTHNTGELFF.

The J gene is TRBJ2-3, the V gene TRBV24-1, with D maybe TRBD2 (5 bases). Germline-derived CDR1 and CDR2 are KGHDR and SFDVKD. This CDR3 has 14 residues. The V end lost 3 bases, the J end lost 6 bases, and 12 bases lay between the germline ends. CDR3 in DNA: TGTGCCACCAGTGATCGCCGGGGTTTCGATACGCAGTATTTT. It encodes CATSDRRGFDTQYF.

The chain has TRBV9 and TRBJ2-1; D remains ambiguous. The CDR3 covers 12 residues. V lost 0 bases and J 11 bases, leaving 9 bases between the germline ends. Germline lookup yields CDR1 SGDLS and CDR2 YYNGEE. This CDR3 reads CASSVDGGKQFF. Written as DNA, the CDR3 is TGTGCCAGCAGCGTAGACGGCGGAAAGCAGTTCTTC.

This clone came up once. The chain uses TRBV2 and TRBJ2-1, with a possible D match to TRBD2 (5 bases). The CDR3 sequence is 11 residues long. V was shortened by 6 bases and J by 7 bases, with 7 bases between the two germline ends. Germline-derived CDR1 and CDR2 are SNHLY and FYNNEI. The CDR3, as DNA: TGTGCCAGCAGACGACTAAATGAGCAGTTCTTC. It translates to CASRRLNEQFF.

This clone was counted a few times. The genes are TRBV27 and TRBJ2-7, with no clear D. CDR3 length equals 13 residues. Germline V gene sequence: CDR1 MNHEY, CDR2 SMNVEV (reference sequence). Trimming removed 0 bases at V and 6 bases at J, with 9 bases between. The CDR3 DNA is TGTGCCAGCAGTTTATCAAGAGACACCGAGCAGTACTTC. This translates into CASSLSRDTEQYF.

This clone was observed a handful of times. V usage is TRBV7-9 and J usage is TRBJ1-1; 7 positions match TRBD1. This CDR3 is built from 19 residues. Germline CDR1 is SEHNR and CDR2 is FQNEAQ (reference sequence). Trimming took 5 bases from V and 0 from J; bases not matched to a gene: 18. The CDR3 reads CASSQKNRQGFFVNTEAFF. The CDR3 DNA reads as TGTGCCAGCAGCCAAAAGAACCGACAGGGTTTCTTCGTGAACACTGAAGCTTTCTTT. The whole variable domain, remainder taken from reference TRBV7-9 and TRBJ1-1, is DTGVSQNPRHKITKRGQNVTFRCDPISEHNRLYWYRQTLGQGPEFLTYFQNEAQLEKSRLLSDRFSAERPKGSFSTLEIQRTEQGDSAMYLCASSQKNRQGFFVNTEAFFGQGTRLTVV.

This chain's CDR3 is CASSFYRRGRNEKLFF. The CDR3 coding sequence is TGTGCCAGCAGTTTTTACCGAAGGGGGCGTAATGAAAAACTGTTTTTT. The J gene is TRBJ1-4, the V gene TRBV6-4; TRBD1 aligns across 7 bases. From germline, CDR1 is MRHNA and CDR2 SNTAGT. This CDR3 has 16 residues. The V gene end was trimmed by 5 bases and the J gene end by 4 bases; junction bases not matched to a gene: 10.

The rearrangement joins TRBV4-1 to TRBJ2-7; D is unclear. The germline V gene has CDR1 MGHRA and CDR2 YSYEKL. This CDR3 has 14 amino acids. The V end lost 2 bases, the J end lost 2 bases, and 10 bases lay between the germline ends. In DNA, the CDR3 is TGCGCCAGCAGCCAACAGACACTCACCTACGAGCAGTACTTC. The encoded protein is CASSQQTLTYEQYF.

This rearrangement joins TRBV14 to TRBJ2-1, with 9 bases aligning to TRBD2. V dropped 0 bases and J dropped 4; count of bases not matched to a gene: 7. The CDR3 loop spans 17 amino acids. CDR1 is SGHDN and CDR2 is FVKESK in the germline V gene. The CDR3 DNA sequence: TGTGCCAGCAGCCAAGATAGTAGCGGGGGCTTTTACAATGAGCAGTTCTTC. This translates into CASSQDSSGGFYNEQFF. Together with reference TRBV14 and TRBJ2-1, the CDR3 gives the full variable domain: EAGVTQFPSHSVIEKGQTVTLRCDPISGHDNLYWYRRVMGKEIKFLLHFVKESKQDESGMPNNRFLAERTGGTYSTLKVQPAELEDSGVYFCASSQDSSGGFYNEQFFGPGTRLTVL.

Here the CDR3 DNA reads TGCGCCAGCACTACAGGGGGCGGCACAGATACGCAGTATTTT. The encoded protein is CASTTGGGTDTQYF. This chain links TRBV5-1 with TRBJ2-3; the match to TRBD1 covers 9 bases. CDR1 is SGHRS and CDR2 is YFSETQ in the germline V gene. CDR3 length: 14 residues. With V trimmed by 6 bases and J by 1 base, 3 bases remained unmatched.

This chain connects TRBV4-3 to TRBJ2-3, with a possible D match to TRBD2 (5 bases). In germline, CDR1 is LGHNA, CDR2 YSLEER. The CDR3 runs to 16 residues. V was clipped by 0 bases and J by 4 bases, with 14 bases between them. This CDR3 reads CASSQDRGIEADTQYF. CDR3 DNA sequence: TGCGCCAGCAGCCAAGATCGGGGAATTGAAGCAGATACGCAGTATTTT.

The chain has TRBV7-3 and TRBJ2-1; no firm D call. The CDR3 is made up of 15 amino acids. Between the trimmed V and J ends, which lost 5 bases and 2 bases, there was a span of 13 bases. Germline CDR1 SGHTA, CDR2 FQGTGA. CDR3 nucleotide sequence: TGTGCCAGCAGCCTAGACTTCTCCCCCTACAATGAGCAGTTCTTC. This codes for CASSLDFSPYNEQFF.

The CDR3 loop reads CASSYLDSLYGYTF. The DNA for the CDR3 is TGTGCCAGCAGTTATCTAGACTCCCTCTATGGCTACACCTTC. V gene TRBV6-5 combines with J gene TRBJ1-2; D gene ambiguous. With 3 bases removed from V and 4 bases from J, the gap between germline ends came to 12 bases. CDR3 length equals 14 residues. Germline V CDR1 and CDR2: MNHEY, SVGAGI.

The V gene is TRBV7-3, the J gene TRBJ1-1; tentative D call: TRBD1 (5 bases). In germline, CDR1 is SGHTA, CDR2 FQGTGA. Trimming removed 4 bases from V and 2 bases from J, with 17 bases in between. The CDR3 totals 16 residues. The CDR3 here is CASSSTRQPRNTEAFF. The DNA for the CDR3 is TGTGCCAGCAGCTCCACCCGACAGCCGCGTAACACTGAAGCTTTCTTT.

The chain combines TRBV23-1 with TRBJ1-6; TRBD1 is a possible D gene (6 bases). TRBV23-1 is labeled an ORF, and its function is uncertain. CDR3 size: 14 residues. The V and J ends lost 0 bases and 10 bases respectively, with 10 bases between them. CDR3 protein: CASSQSGGVSPLHF. The CDR3 DNA reads as TGCGCCAGCAGTCAATCAGGGGGGGTATCACCCCTCCACTTT.

To note about this clone: The limits of the CDR3 on the DNA are not certain, so only TCRdb's listed CDR3 is given. The chain combines TRBV6-6 with TRBJ1-1. Both ends counted, the CDR3 spans 14 residues. CDR1 and CDR2 from the germline V gene are MNHNY and SVGAGI (reference sequence). CDR3 sequence reads: CASSSSDIGSEAFF.

The J gene is TRBJ1-5, the V gene TRBV7-6; 7 bases are shared with TRBD1. This CDR3 comprises 17 residues. Germline CDR1 and CDR2: SGHVS and FNYEAQ. V gave up 5 bases and J gave up 6 bases; unmatched junction bases: 16. The CDR3 sequence is CASSAYSLDRVGQPQHF. As DNA, the CDR3 is TGTGCCAGCAGCGCTTACAGCCTTGACAGGGTAGGTCAGCCCCAGCATTTT.

This chain joins TRBV7-6 and TRBJ1-1; D gene uncertain. CDR1 and CDR2 (germline): SGHVS, FNYEAQ. This CDR3 contains 13 residues. Trimming took 5 bases from V and 3 from J, leaving 10 bases between them. The CDR3 reads CASSLTRDTEAFF. The CDR3 DNA reads as TGTGCCAGCAGCCTTACGCGGGACACTGAAGCTTTCTTT.

In this sample, this clone turned up once. The chain carries TRBV14 and TRBJ2-3; 9 bases map to TRBD1. Trimming removed 6 bases from V and 10 bases from J; junction bases left unmatched: 2. Germline CDR1 reads SGHDN; CDR2 reads FVKESK. This CDR3 is 11 amino acids long. CDR3 coding DNA: TGTGCCAGCAGAAACAGGGGGCCGCAGTATTTT. The encoded protein is CASRNRGPQYF.

The chain couples TRBV28 to TRBJ1-1; D is unclear. Germline V lookup: CDR1 MDHEN, CDR2 SYDVKM. The CDR3 is made up of 13 amino acids. Deletions cut 7 bases from V and 2 bases from J, with 11 bases between. As DNA, the CDR3 is TGTGCCAGCACCCTCTTGGGCAACACTGAAGCTTTCTTT. Encoded protein: CASTLLGNTEAFF. Complete variable domain (other parts from reference TRBV28 and TRBJ1-1): DVKVTQSSRYLVKRTGEKVFLECVQDMDHENMFWYRQDPGLGLRLIYFSYDVKMKEKGDIPEGYSVSREKKERFSLILESASTNQTSMYLCASTLLGNTEAFFGQGTRLTVV.

The chain employs TRBV19 and TRBJ1-2, with D maybe TRBD1 (6 bases). This CDR3 is 13 amino acids long. Germline V gives CDR1 LNHDA, CDR2 SQIVND (reference sequence). The V and J ends lost 3 bases and 7 bases respectively, with 12 bases between them. This chain's CDR3 is CASSIIQGGGYTF. CDR3 nucleotides: TGTGCCAGTAGTATCATACAGGGTGGTGGCTACACCTTC. Filled out from reference TRBV19 and TRBJ1-2, the complete variable domain reads DGGITQSPKYLFRKEGQNVTLSCEQNLNHDAMYWYRQDPGQGLRLIYYSQIVNDFQKGDIAEGYSVSREKKESFPLTVTSAQKNPTAFYLCASSIIQGGGYTFGSGTRLTVV.

V is TRBV19 and J is TRBJ1-3; D unclear. V gave up 3 bases and J gave up 7 bases, with 13 bases separating them. The CDR3 runs 14 residues. The germline gives CDR1 LNHDA, CDR2 SQIVND (reference sequence). CDR3 sequence: CASSIPSPRNTIYF. The CDR3 DNA sequence: TGTGCCAGTAGTATCCCTTCTCCTCGGAACACCATATATTTT.

The gene calls are TRBV5-6 and TRBJ2-5, with 7 bases that match TRBD2. CDR1 and CDR2 from the germline V gene are SGHDT and YYEEEE. With V trimmed by 6 bases and J by 5 bases, 7 bases remained unmatched. The CDR3 consists of 13 residues. CDR3 nucleotides: TGTGCCAGCAAAGCGGGACCTGGGGAGACCCAGTACTTC. Its protein product is CASKAGPGETQYF.

The chain carries TRBV7-8 and TRBJ2-7; D is uncertain. This CDR3 contains 14 residues. V lost 5 bases and J lost 2, with 13 bases in between. The germline gives CDR1 SGHVS, CDR2 FQNEAQ. The CDR3 loop is CASSRFGSTYEQYF. The CDR3 DNA sequence: TGTGCCAGCAGCCGCTTCGGGTCTACCTACGAGCAGTACTTC.

The chain employs TRBV18 and TRBJ2-1; 7 nucleotides align to TRBD2. The CDR3 has 11 residues. J gave up 8 bases and V 6 bases, and 1 base lay outside the gene matches. Germline V gene lookup returns CDR1 KGHSH and CDR2 LQKENI. The CDR3 sequence is CASSAGDEQFF. The CDR3 coding sequence is TGTGCCAGCTCTGCGGGAGATGAGCAGTTCTTC. Drawing the rest from reference TRBV18 and TRBJ2-1, the complete variable domain is NAGVMQNPRHLVRRRGQEARLRCSPMKGHSHVYWYRQLPEEGLKFMVYLQKENIIDESGMPKERFSAEFPKEGPSILRIQQVVRGDSAAYFCASSAGDEQFFGPGTRLTVL.

In its sample, this clone was seen a few times. V is TRBV7-9 and J is TRBJ2-7, with 8 bases matching TRBD1. The CDR3 loop spans 14 amino acids. The V segment lost 5 bases and the J segment 2 bases; nucleotides outside the gene matches: 5. Germline-derived CDR1 and CDR2 are SEHNR and FQNEAQ (reference sequence). The CDR3 DNA is TGTGCCAGCAGCCCCGGGACAGGAGCCTACGAGCAGTACTTC. Translation: CASSPGTGAYEQYF. Drawing the rest from reference TRBV7-9 and TRBJ2-7, the complete variable domain is DTGVSQNPRHKITKRGQNVTFRCDPISEHNRLYWYRQTLGQGPEFLTYFQNEAQLEKSRLLSDRFSAERPKGSFSTLEIQRTEQGDSAMYLCASSPGTGAYEQYFGPGTRLTVT.

The rearrangement uses TRBV7-8 and TRBJ2-3; TRBD2 aligns across 12 bases. The V segment lost 5 bases and the J segment 0 bases; nucleotides outside the gene matches: 6. This CDR3 is built from 17 residues. The V gene's germline CDR1 is SGHVS and CDR2 FQNEAQ. The CDR3 coding sequence is TGTGCCAGCAGCCAACGGACTAGCGGGGTTAGCACAGATACGCAGTATTTT. It codes for CASSQRTSGVSTDTQYF.

V usage is TRBV7-2 and J usage is TRBJ2-7, with D possibly matching TRBD1 (5 bases). CDR3 length: 14 residues. The ends were cut back, 7 bases at V and 0 bases at J, with 13 bases in the middle. In germline, CDR1 is SGHTA, CDR2 FQGNSA. The CDR3 loop is CASTSNRNSYEQYF. The DNA of the CDR3 is TGTGCCAGCACCAGTAACAGGAACTCCTACGAGCAGTACTTC.